This T cell receptor (beta chain) stems from a study of T cell clonotyping in hematopoietic cell transplantation. Turning to the study itself: Recipient samples before transplant were obtained post-cytoreduction.

Between the trimmed V and J ends, which lost 3 bases and 1 base, there was a span of 7 bases. Per germline, CDR1 LNHDA and CDR2 SQIVND (reference sequence). This CDR3 has 14 residues. Profiling relied on immunoSEQ multiplex PCR, and the TCRdb table lists in-frame clones only, not all of them. The sample holds tens of thousands of clones, roughly 84% seen once. Study-wide findings and caveats: Graft donor and pretransplant recipient Inverse Simpson Index values predicted broader posttransplant TCR diversity.

Remarks on this clone: Its antigen is as yet unknown.

Time point reported: recipient sample about 28 days before transplant, after cytoreduction. This chain joins TRBV19 and TRBJ1-5; D might be TRBD1 (6 bases). The sequenced sample was peripheral blood mononuclear cells, obtained before stem cell transplant. This receptor was obtained from a woman aged 55-69 years with acute myeloid leukemia. Some clones in this sample may be carry-over from other donors' samples. CDR3 DNA: TGTGCCAGTAGTATCGACAGGAGCAATCAGCCCCAGCATTTT. Protein sequence: CASSIDRSNQPQHF.